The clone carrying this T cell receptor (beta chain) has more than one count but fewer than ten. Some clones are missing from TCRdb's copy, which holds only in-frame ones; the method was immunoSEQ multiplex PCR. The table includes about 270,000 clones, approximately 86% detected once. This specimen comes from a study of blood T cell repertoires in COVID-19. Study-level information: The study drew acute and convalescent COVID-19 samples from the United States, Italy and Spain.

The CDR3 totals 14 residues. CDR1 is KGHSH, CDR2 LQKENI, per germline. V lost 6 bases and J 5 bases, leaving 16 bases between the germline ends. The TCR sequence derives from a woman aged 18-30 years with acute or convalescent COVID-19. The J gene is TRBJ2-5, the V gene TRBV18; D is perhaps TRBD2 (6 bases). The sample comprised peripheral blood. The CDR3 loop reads CASSLRGSVETQYF. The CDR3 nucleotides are TGTGCCAGCTCCCTACGGGGGTCCGTGGAGACCCAGTACTTC.